Listed below are T cell receptor beta chains from one sample, sequenced in a study of CD8 T cells in ankylosing spondylitis. TCRdb itself ran the 5' RACE reads through MiXCR, one entry per CDR3 protein. The sample includes 230,000 or so distinct CDR3 sequences, more than 20% of them seen just once. The source material was blood, either unsorted or a sorted T cell fraction (not recorded which). The receptors were gathered from a male donor with ankylosing spondylitis or in good health (not recorded which). Each CDR3 is given with its conserved first and last residue. D genes are given only for firm matches. The size field is filled for only some rows; it gives once, few, many or a size class.

len: 12; d_gene: TRBD1; j_gene: TRBJ2-7; v_gene: TRBV10-3; abundance: many; CDR3aa: CAISDETGKQYF; CDR3nt: TGTGCCATCAGTGATGAGACAGGGAAGCAGTACTTC
len: 14; d_gene: TRBD1; j_gene: TRBJ1-6; v_gene: TRBV12-3/TRBV12-4; abundance: many; CDR3aa: CASRWTGFDSPLHF; CDR3nt: TGTGCCAGCAGATGGACAGGGTTTGATTCACCCCTCCACTTT
len: 14; d_gene: .; j_gene: TRBJ2-3; v_gene: TRBV12-3/TRBV12-4; abundance: .; CDR3aa: CASRVTTSTDTQYF; CDR3nt: TGTGCCAGCAGAGTGACAACTAGCACAGATACGCAGTATTTT
len: 13; d_gene: .; j_gene: TRBJ2-2; v_gene: TRBV20-1; abundance: many; CDR3aa: CSPTLQDTGELFF; CDR3nt: TGCAGTCCGACTCTACAAGACACCGGGGAGCTGTTTTTT
len: 15; d_gene: TRBD1; j_gene: TRBJ1-2; v_gene: TRBV20-1; abundance: .; CDR3aa: CSARVQGTANYGYTF; CDR3nt: TGCAGTGCTAGAGTTCAGGGGACAGCGAACTATGGCTACACCTTC
len: 15; d_gene: TRBD2; j_gene: TRBJ2-7; v_gene: TRBV20-1; abundance: many; CDR3aa: CSAPNGASGGNEQYF; CDR3nt: TGCAGTGCGCCAAACGGGGCTAGCGGGGGAAACGAGCAGTACTTC
len: 15; d_gene: .; j_gene: TRBJ2-3; v_gene: TRBV7-2; abundance: .; CDR3aa: CASSLAQQGTDTQYF; CDR3nt: TGTGCCAGCAGCTTAGCACAACAGGGAACAGATACGCAGTATTTT
len: 14; d_gene: .; j_gene: TRBJ2-7; v_gene: TRBV20-1; abundance: many; CDR3aa: CSAGADARAYEQYF; CDR3nt: TGCAGTGCTGGGGCGGATGCGAGGGCTTACGAGCAGTACTTC
len: 15; d_gene: TRBD1; j_gene: TRBJ2-2; v_gene: TRBV2; abundance: many; CDR3aa: CASRKTGVGTGELFF; CDR3nt: TGTGCCAGCAGAAAAACAGGGGTTGGTACCGGGGAGCTGTTTTTT
len: 15; d_gene: TRBD1; j_gene: TRBJ2-5; v_gene: TRBV29-1; abundance: few; CDR3aa: CSVAPRDRGLETQYF; CDR3nt: TGCAGCGTTGCCCCTCGGGACAGGGGTTTGGAGACCCAGTACTTC
len: 13; d_gene: .; j_gene: TRBJ2-7; v_gene: TRBV12-3/TRBV12-4; abundance: .; CDR3aa: CASSFLEGNEQYF; CDR3nt: TGTGCCAGCAGTTTTTTGGAGGGCAACGAGCAGTACTTC
len: 20; d_gene: .; j_gene: TRBJ2-6; v_gene: TRBV27; abundance: .; CDR3aa: CASSLSGRRGLGSGANVLTF; CDR3nt: TGTGCCAGCAGTTTATCGGGCCGCAGGGGACTGGGCTCTGGGGCCAACGTCCTGACTTTC
len: 15; d_gene: .; j_gene: TRBJ2-3; v_gene: TRBV5-1; abundance: .; CDR3aa: CASSLGTIVEDTQYF; CDR3nt: TGCGCCAGCAGCTTAGGCACAATCGTTGAGGATACGCAGTATTTT
len: 12; d_gene: .; j_gene: TRBJ2-5; v_gene: TRBV20-1; abundance: .; CDR3aa: CSAHGQQETQYF; CDR3nt: TGCAGTGCTCATGGACAGCAAGAGACCCAGTACTTC
len: 15; d_gene: TRBD2; j_gene: TRBJ2-1; v_gene: TRBV20-1; abundance: .; CDR3aa: CSATSLAETYNEQFF; CDR3nt: TGCAGTGCTACCTCTCTAGCGGAAACCTACAATGAGCAGTTCTTC
len: 16; d_gene: TRBD2; j_gene: TRBJ2-3; v_gene: TRBV20-1; abundance: many; CDR3aa: CSATGLGGGAGDTQYF; CDR3nt: TGCAGTGCCACTGGACTGGGCGGGGGGGCAGGAGATACGCAGTATTTT
len: 15; d_gene: .; j_gene: TRBJ2-7; v_gene: TRBV20-1; abundance: .; CDR3aa: CSAAPPRQAPHEQYF; CDR3nt: TGCAGTGCTGCCCCACCCCGACAGGCACCTCACGAGCAGTACTTC
len: 14; d_gene: .; j_gene: TRBJ2-7; v_gene: TRBV12-3/TRBV12-4; abundance: few; CDR3aa: CASSLSRASYEQYF; CDR3nt: TGTGCCAGCAGTTTATCAAGGGCCTCCTACGAGCAGTACTTC
len: 14; d_gene: .; j_gene: TRBJ2-7; v_gene: TRBV9; abundance: many; CDR3aa: CASSAGGQSYEQYF; CDR3nt: TGTGCCAGCAGCGCGGGGGGACAGTCCTACGAGCAGTACTTC
len: 12; d_gene: .; j_gene: TRBJ2-3; v_gene: TRBV7-9; abundance: many; CDR3aa: CASSPDTDTQYF; CDR3nt: TGTGCCAGCTCCCCAGACACAGATACGCAGTATTTT
len: 13; d_gene: TRBD1; j_gene: TRBJ2-5; v_gene: TRBV29-1; abundance: many; CDR3aa: CSVDLEQGRTQYF; CDR3nt: TGCAGCGTTGACCTCGAACAGGGGCGAACCCAGTACTTC
len: 12; d_gene: TRBD2; j_gene: TRBJ2-7; v_gene: TRBV7-9; abundance: many; CDR3aa: CASSLGLAVPYF; CDR3nt: TGTGCCAGCAGCTTAGGGCTAGCGGTGCCCTACTTC
len: 17; d_gene: .; j_gene: TRBJ2-7; v_gene: TRBV10-3; abundance: .; CDR3aa: CAISESTLTGGRYEQYF; CDR3nt: TGTGCCATCAGTGAGTCGACTCTAACGGGCGGTAGGTACGAGCAGTACTTC
len: 17; d_gene: .; j_gene: TRBJ2-6; v_gene: TRBV10-3; abundance: few; CDR3aa: CAINVKGASSGANVLTF; CDR3nt: TGTGCCATCAATGTGAAAGGGGCTAGCTCTGGGGCCAACGTCCTGACTTTC
len: 15; d_gene: TRBD1; j_gene: TRBJ2-2; v_gene: TRBV11-3; abundance: .; CDR3aa: CASSAGQGWTGELFF; CDR3nt: TGTGCCAGCAGCGCCGGACAGGGTTGGACCGGGGAGCTGTTTTTT
len: 13; d_gene: TRBD1; j_gene: TRBJ2-7; v_gene: TRBV29-1; abundance: .; CDR3aa: CSVEFQGVYEQYF; CDR3nt: TGCAGCGTTGAATTTCAGGGGGTCTACGAGCAGTACTTC
len: 16; d_gene: .; j_gene: TRBJ2-3; v_gene: TRBV5-1; abundance: few; CDR3aa: CASSLVTGLGTDTQYF; CDR3nt: TGCGCCAGCAGCTTGGTTACGGGTCTAGGCACAGATACGCAGTATTTT
len: 12; d_gene: .; j_gene: TRBJ1-1; v_gene: TRBV20-1; abundance: .; CDR3aa: CSADRGDTEAFF; CDR3nt: TGCAGTGCGGACCGGGGGGACACTGAAGCTTTCTTT
len: 14; d_gene: .; j_gene: TRBJ2-1; v_gene: TRBV29-1; abundance: .; CDR3aa: CSVARGFPYNEQFF; CDR3nt: TGCAGCGTCGCCCGGGGGTTCCCCTACAATGAGCAGTTCTTC
len: 16; d_gene: .; j_gene: TRBJ2-5; v_gene: TRBV20-1; abundance: many; CDR3aa: CSARDSGGAVGETQYF; CDR3nt: TGCAGTGCTAGAGATAGTGGGGGGGCCGTTGGAGAGACCCAGTACTTC
len: 13; d_gene: .; j_gene: TRBJ1-5; v_gene: TRBV29-1; abundance: many; CDR3aa: CSVVVGEGQPQHF; CDR3nt: TGCAGCGTTGTCGTGGGAGAGGGTCAGCCCCAGCATTTT
len: 12; d_gene: TRBD1; j_gene: TRBJ2-5; v_gene: TRBV20-1; abundance: few; CDR3aa: CSPTGGGETQYF; CDR3nt: TGCAGCCCTACAGGGGGCGGCGAGACCCAGTACTTC
len: 16; d_gene: .; j_gene: TRBJ2-7; v_gene: TRBV7-9; abundance: many; CDR3aa: CASSSPAGGISYEQYF; CDR3nt: TGTGCCAGCAGCTCCCCCGCAGGGGGGATCTCCTACGAGCAGTACTTC
len: 15; d_gene: .; j_gene: TRBJ1-4; v_gene: TRBV12-3/TRBV12-4; abundance: many; CDR3aa: CASSFRLATNEKLFF; CDR3nt: TGTGCCAGCAGTTTTCGGCTTGCAACTAATGAAAAACTGTTTTTT
len: 15; d_gene: .; j_gene: TRBJ1-1; v_gene: TRBV12-3/TRBV12-4; abundance: many; CDR3aa: CASPPPFPRGTEAFF; CDR3nt: TGTGCCAGCCCTCCCCCCTTCCCTCGGGGAACTGAAGCTTTCTTT
len: 15; d_gene: .; j_gene: TRBJ1-1; v_gene: TRBV7-3; abundance: many; CDR3aa: CASSLTGPQLGEAFF; CDR3nt: TGTGCCAGCAGCTTAACGGGACCCCAGTTGGGGGAAGCTTTCTTT
len: 14; d_gene: .; j_gene: TRBJ2-1; v_gene: TRBV25-1; abundance: many; CDR3aa: CASREGRSYNEQFF; CDR3nt: TGTGCCAGCAGGGAGGGCAGGTCATACAATGAGCAGTTCTTC
len: 13; d_gene: TRBD2; j_gene: TRBJ2-7; v_gene: TRBV10-3; abundance: .; CDR3aa: CAITPGGSYEQYF; CDR3nt: TGTGCCATCACTCCGGGGGGCTCCTACGAGCAGTACTTC
len: 15; d_gene: .; j_gene: TRBJ1-5; v_gene: TRBV20-1; abundance: few; CDR3aa: CSARPPWDSNQPQHF; CDR3nt: TGCAGTGCTAGGCCTCCCTGGGACAGCAATCAGCCCCAGCATTTT
len: 14; d_gene: .; j_gene: TRBJ2-3; v_gene: TRBV29-1; abundance: .; CDR3aa: CSARGSQSTDTQYF; CDR3nt: TGCAGCGCCCGAGGGTCACAAAGCACAGATACGCAGTATTTT
len: 14; d_gene: TRBD1; j_gene: TRBJ2-7; v_gene: TRBV5-6; abundance: .; CDR3aa: CASSLQGRPYEQYF; CDR3nt: TGTGCCAGCAGCTTACAGGGGAGACCCTACGAGCAGTACTTC
len: 15; d_gene: TRBD2; j_gene: TRBJ2-5; v_gene: TRBV20-1; abundance: few; CDR3aa: CSARTAGGGGETQYF; CDR3nt: TGCAGTGCTAGGACTGCGGGGGGCGGCGGGGAGACCCAGTACTTC
len: 13; d_gene: .; j_gene: TRBJ1-5; v_gene: TRBV3-1; abundance: many; CDR3aa: CASSQQGLQPQHF; CDR3nt: TGTGCCAGCAGCCAACAGGGGCTTCAGCCCCAGCATTTT
len: 16; d_gene: TRBD2; j_gene: TRBJ2-3; v_gene: TRBV20-1; abundance: .; CDR3aa: CSATVERGPSTDTQYF; CDR3nt: TGCAGTGCTACTGTGGAGCGGGGGCCTAGCACAGATACGCAGTATTTT
len: 13; d_gene: .; j_gene: TRBJ1-5; v_gene: TRBV20-1; abundance: many; CDR3aa: CSASTRRNQPQHF; CDR3nt: TGCAGTGCCAGTACAAGGCGCAATCAGCCCCAGCATTTT
len: 12; d_gene: .; j_gene: TRBJ2-7; v_gene: TRBV11-2; abundance: many; CDR3aa: CASSRGIYEQYF; CDR3nt: TGTGCCAGCAGCCGAGGTATTTACGAGCAGTACTTC
len: 13; d_gene: TRBD1; j_gene: TRBJ2-5; v_gene: TRBV6-1; abundance: .; CDR3aa: CASSQTGVKTQYF; CDR3nt: TGTGCCAGCAGCCAGACAGGGGTGAAGACCCAGTACTTC
len: 14; d_gene: .; j_gene: TRBJ2-7; v_gene: TRBV20-1; abundance: few; CDR3aa: CSARPGRSLYEQYF; CDR3nt: TGCAGTGCGAGACCGGGACGCAGCCTCTACGAGCAGTACTTC
len: 17; d_gene: .; j_gene: TRBJ2-7; v_gene: TRBV20-1; abundance: .; CDR3aa: CSASPRLRTGKGYEQYF; CDR3nt: TGCAGTGCTAGCCCGAGATTAAGGACCGGGAAGGGCTACGAGCAGTACTTC
len: 16; d_gene: .; j_gene: TRBJ2-2; v_gene: TRBV10-1; abundance: .; CDR3aa: CASSEGPGGTSGELFF; CDR3nt: TGCGCCAGCAGTGAGGGTCCAGGGGGGACTAGCGGGGAGCTGTTTTTT
len: 13; d_gene: TRBD2; j_gene: TRBJ2-5; v_gene: TRBV10-3; abundance: .; CDR3aa: CAISLAGRETQYF; CDR3nt: TGTGCCATCAGCCTAGCGGGGAGGGAGACCCAGTACTTC
len: 15; d_gene: TRBD2; j_gene: TRBJ2-5; v_gene: TRBV15; abundance: .; CDR3aa: CATSRDQISGGTQYF; CDR3nt: TGTGCCACCAGCAGAGATCAAATTAGCGGGGGGACCCAGTACTTC
len: 12; d_gene: .; j_gene: TRBJ1-2; v_gene: TRBV12-3/TRBV12-4; abundance: .; CDR3aa: CASSWRLGGYTF; CDR3nt: TGTGCCAGCAGTTGGAGATTAGGAGGCTACACCTTC
len: 16; d_gene: .; j_gene: TRBJ2-3; v_gene: TRBV6-5; abundance: many; CDR3aa: CASSYSGGGGADTQYF; CDR3nt: TGTGCCAGCAGTTACTCAGGGGGAGGTGGGGCAGATACGCAGTATTTT
len: 15; d_gene: .; j_gene: TRBJ1-3; v_gene: TRBV4-2; abundance: .; CDR3aa: CASSQVVGSGNTIYF; CDR3nt: TGTGCCAGCAGCCAAGTCGTAGGGTCTGGAAACACCATATATTTT
len: 17; d_gene: .; j_gene: TRBJ2-7; v_gene: TRBV6-1; abundance: many; CDR3aa: CASSKSGGLRISYEQYF; CDR3nt: TGTGCCAGCAGTAAATCAGGAGGGCTCAGGATCTCCTACGAGCAGTACTTC
len: 13; d_gene: .; j_gene: TRBJ2-7; v_gene: TRBV12-3/TRBV12-4; abundance: few; CDR3aa: CASSLAEFYEQYF; CDR3nt: TGTGCCAGCAGTTTAGCCGAGTTCTACGAGCAGTACTTC
len: 12; d_gene: TRBD1; j_gene: TRBJ2-1; v_gene: TRBV29-1; abundance: many; CDR3aa: CSGKQTGSEQFF; CDR3nt: TGCAGCGGTAAACAGACAGGGAGTGAGCAGTTCTTC